This T cell receptor (beta chain) is from a study of blood T cell repertoires in COVID-19. Background on the study: COVID-19 samples, acute and convalescent, were from the United States, Italy and Spain.

The CDR3 is made up of 14 amino acids. The germline V gene has CDR1 SGHRS and CDR2 YFSETQ. V was trimmed by 0 bases and J by 2 bases, leaving 8 bases between them. Ages ranged from about 18 to 89 years, with residence in around 24 US areas. Cohort 3 recovery required two negative PCRs, clearance, or symptom resolution. Original handling: Amplification from reference gene primers served as the basis for estimated nucleated cell counts. Libraries were prepared by immunoSEQ multiplex PCR; TCRdb keeps only in-frame clonotypes and omits some of them. The DNA gave D and trimming, while V, J and clone size come from that table. This sample has roughly 380,000 clones; 87% occur once, and the top ten carry approximately 3.1%.

Sequencing was done on a sample of PBMCs or T cells enriched from blood (not recorded which). This receptor was identified in a woman in her twenties or thirties who had recovered from COVID-19. V and J are TRBV5-1 and TRBJ2-5, with TRBD2 as a possible D gene (5 bases). The CDR3 is CASSLVLAQETQYF. Here the CDR3 DNA reads TGCGCCAGCAGCTTGGTATTAGCGCAAGAGACCCAGTACTTC.